The TCR beta chain under discussion was sequenced for a study of beta chain features in type 1 diabetes. Study observations and caveats: Type 1 diabetes patients had moderately but significantly shorter TCRB CDR3s in all four CD4+ subsets. A potential influence of HLA type upon TCRB rearrangement remained unresolved herein.

The germline V gene has CDR1 MNHEY and CDR2 SMNVEV (reference sequence). V was clipped by 8 bases and J by 5 bases, with 15 bases between them. CDR3 length: 14 residues. It was via CD45RO/CCR7/CD25/CD127/CD95/CD27 that CD4+ naive, central memory, regulatory and stem cell-like memory cells were sorted. This clone has a handful of counts. Its specificity is unknown. TCRB transcripts that were expressed got sequenced, as all of the isolated RNA had been reverse transcribed. Using immunoSEQ multiplex PCR, the repertoire was profiled, and TCRdb retains in-frame clones only, with some absent. The sample lists 250,000 to 300,000 clones; roughly a quarter were seen once.

Material: naive CD4+ T cells from blood. The chain recombines TRBV27 with TRBJ2-2; weak D call: TRBD2 (5 bases). The TCR comes from a woman in her twenties or thirties with type 1 diabetes. CDR3 nucleotide sequence: TGTGCCAGCGGGTACCTCGGGATTACCGGGGAGCTGTTTTTT. It yields the protein CASGYLGITGELFF.